The 4 T cell receptor beta chains below all came from one sample that was sequenced in a study of spatial heterogeneity in lung cancer. TCRdb reprocessed the 5' RACE reads via MiXCR and lists one record per CDR3 protein. The table records about 22,000 distinct CDR3 sequences, about 4.5% of them present only once. The time point denotes: sample taken at primary tumor resection. Source: PBMCs, taken at surgery. The receptor source for this set is a male donor with early-stage non-small cell lung cancer.

There are many counts of this clonotype. The rearrangement joins TRBV12-3 or TRBV12-4 to TRBJ2-2; possible D gene TRBD1, 5 bases. This CDR3 comprises 13 residues. Trimming shortened V by 6 bases and J by 6 bases, and 11 bases separated the two germline ends. CDR3 amino acids: CASRPSGSGELFF. In nucleotides, the CDR3 is TGTGCCAGCAGACCTTCAGGGTCCGGGGAGCTGTTTTTT.

This clonotype was observed at least ten times. The rearrangement links TRBV18 to TRBJ1-5; 7 nucleotides line up with TRBD1. Germline-derived CDR1 and CDR2 are KGHSH and LQKENI. This CDR3 contains 12 residues. V dropped 3 bases and J dropped 11; count of bases not matched to a gene: 4. CDR3 nucleotides: TGTGCCAGCTCACCGGGACAGTTAGCCCAGCATTTT. Translating gives CASSPGQLAQHF.

The V call is TRBV18, the J call TRBJ2-3, with 12 bases identical to TRBD2. Germline trimming cut 3 bases from V and 6 bases from J; bases unmatched to any gene: 4. The CDR3 spans 15 residues. Per the germline V gene, CDR1 is KGHSH and CDR2 is LQKENI. CDR3 sequence reads: CASSPLAGGSDTQYF. The CDR3 bases are TGTGCCAGCTCACCTCTAGCGGGGGGGTCGGATACGCAGTATTTT.

This clonotype was recorded at least ten times. The chain joins TRBV12-3 or TRBV12-4 to TRBJ1-2, with D perhaps matching TRBD1 (6 bases). Between the trimmed V and J ends, which lost 5 bases and 8 bases, there was a span of 12 bases. CDR3 length equals 12 residues. CDR3 in amino acids: CASSRGERGYTF. The CDR3 DNA reads TGTGCCAGCAGTAGGGGGGAGAGAGGCTACACCTTC.